This T cell receptor (beta chain) was captured by sequencing in a study of Ad26.COV2.S vaccination and SARS-CoV-2 variants. On the study more broadly: In the study, Ad26.COV2.S was injected intramuscularly once, or twice 56 days apart.

Assay: immunoSEQ multiplex PCR; the TCRdb copy retains only in-frame clones and omits some. The table lists fewer than 900,000 clones, 70% to 90% of them singletons, with about 1.5% in the top ten. Treatment reported: around 19 received Ad26.COV2.S at low or high dose, single or two shots; roughly five received placebo; per-sample allocation not given. It was on day 63 after the first vaccine or placebo injection that samples were taken. In the vaccine, an Ad26 vector expressed the SARS-CoV-2 spike of the Wuhan strain. As regards this clone: As yet, its antigen is unknown.

General observations from the study: Substantial breadth was reported for post-vaccination spike-specific CD8+ and CD4+ T cells.

The germline V gene has CDR1 LGHDT and CDR2 YNNKEL (reference sequence). The CDR3 spans 17 residues. Germline trimming cut 1 base from V and 2 bases from J; bases unmatched to any gene: 8. Sequencing used peripheral blood, obtained in a trial of Ad26.COV2.S vaccine versus placebo. The chain links TRBV3-1 (or the pseudogene TRBV3-2) to TRBJ2-3, with 8 positions matching TRBD2. This receptor was taken from a person aged 18-60 years who received the Ad26.COV2.S COVID-19 vaccine or a placebo. The CDR3 protein is CASSQGEVAGNTDTQYF. In DNA form, the CDR3 reads TGTGCCAGCAGCCAAGGTGAGGTAGCGGGGAACACAGATACGCAGTATTTT.